This T cell receptor beta chain is from a study of cytomegalovirus exposure and HLA in healthy donors. Study-level findings and limits: Reports indicate that TCR beta sequences accurately predicted the HLA-A and HLA-B alleles of most subjects.

This clone was observed a handful of times. Its target is not known. Donors were ostensibly healthy at sampling, although undocumented immune exposures were probable. Researchers ran the PCR with 60 Vbeta and 13 Jbeta primers. Using immunoSEQ multiplex PCR, the repertoire was profiled, and TCRdb retains in-frame clones only, with some absent. The sample consists of nearly 110,000 clones, roughly 87% of them appearing once. Input material: PBMCs. This receptor was obtained from a man aged 30-40 years in good health and CMV-seropositive.

CDR3 coding DNA: TGTGCCAGCAGCAAAGGGCAGGGCACTGAAGCTTTCTTT. Amino acid sequence: CASSKGQGTEAFF. The genes are TRBV21-1 and TRBJ1-1; TRBD1, the table's D call, lacks a check against the DNA. TRBV21-1 represents a pseudogene. This CDR3 is built from 13 residues.